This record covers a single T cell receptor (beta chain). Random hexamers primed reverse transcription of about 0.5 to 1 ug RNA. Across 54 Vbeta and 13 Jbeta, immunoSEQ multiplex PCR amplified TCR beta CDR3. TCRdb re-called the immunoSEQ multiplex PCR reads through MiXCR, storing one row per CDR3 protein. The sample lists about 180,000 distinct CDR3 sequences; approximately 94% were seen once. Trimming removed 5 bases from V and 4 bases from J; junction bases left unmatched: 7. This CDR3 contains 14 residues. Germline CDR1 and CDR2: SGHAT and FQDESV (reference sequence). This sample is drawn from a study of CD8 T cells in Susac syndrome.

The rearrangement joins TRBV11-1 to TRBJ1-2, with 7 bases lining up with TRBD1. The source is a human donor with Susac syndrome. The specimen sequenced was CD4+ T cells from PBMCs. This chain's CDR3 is CASSHGTALYGYTF. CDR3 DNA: TGTGCCAGCAGCCACGGGACAGCTCTCTATGGCTACACCTTC.